This T cell receptor beta chain was captured in a study of early T cells in non-severe SARS-CoV-2 infection. The wider study: The study sequenced bulk RNA from unsorted whole blood, with chains unpaired.

To note about this clonotype: Its antigen is undetermined.

CDR3 size: 13 residues. The protocol attached unique molecular identifiers to individual cDNA molecules. TCRdb used MiXCR to reprocess the 5' RACE reads, holding one entry per CDR3 protein. The sample has about 68,000 distinct CDR3 sequences, less than 15% seen once. Study results and caveats: Clonotype matching in VDJdb favored anti-spike CD8 responses and did not capture private and CD4 specificities.

Sequenced: whole blood. This TCR came from an adult who was a healthcare worker with PCR-confirmed SARS-CoV-2 infection or an uninfected control (not recorded which). The gene calls are TRBV21-1 and TRBJ2-1. TRBV21-1 is flagged as a pseudogene. The CDR3 nucleotides are TGTGCCAGCAGCAAAGGTTCTTACAATGAGCAGTTCTTC. Translating it yields CASSKGSYNEQFF.